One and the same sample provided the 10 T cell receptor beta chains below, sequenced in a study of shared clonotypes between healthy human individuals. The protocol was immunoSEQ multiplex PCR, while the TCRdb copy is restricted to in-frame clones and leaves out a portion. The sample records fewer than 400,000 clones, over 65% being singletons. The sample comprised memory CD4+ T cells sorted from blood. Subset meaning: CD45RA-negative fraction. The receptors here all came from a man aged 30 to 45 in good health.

CDR3 protein: CASSPITTIEVTEAFF. CDR3 in DNA: TGTGCCAGCTCACCAATAACGACGATAGAGGTAACTGAAGCTTTCTTT. J is TRBJ1-1 and V is TRBV18, with unresolved D. CDR1 KGHSH and CDR2 LQKENI come from the germline V gene. With 2 bases removed from V and 5 bases from J, the gap between germline ends came to 18 bases. The CDR3 totals 16 residues.

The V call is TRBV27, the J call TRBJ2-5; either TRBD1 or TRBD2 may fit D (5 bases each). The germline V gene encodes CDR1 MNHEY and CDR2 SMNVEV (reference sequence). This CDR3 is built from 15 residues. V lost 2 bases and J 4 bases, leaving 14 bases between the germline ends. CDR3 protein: CASSLIFGAGETQYF. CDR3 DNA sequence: TGTGCCAGCAGTTTAATTTTTGGGGCGGGAGAGACCCAGTACTTC.

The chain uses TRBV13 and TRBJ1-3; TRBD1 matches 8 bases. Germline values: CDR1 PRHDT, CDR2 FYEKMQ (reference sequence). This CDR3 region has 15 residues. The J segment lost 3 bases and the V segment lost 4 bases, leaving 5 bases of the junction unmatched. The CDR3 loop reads CASSSYRGVGNTIYF. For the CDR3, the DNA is TGTGCCAGCAGCTCGTACAGGGGGGTTGGAAACACCATATATTTT. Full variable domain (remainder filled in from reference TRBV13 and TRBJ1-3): AAGVIQSPRHLIKEKRETATLKCYPIPRHDTVYWYQQGPGQDPQFLISFYEKMQSDKGSIPDRFSAQQFSDYHSELNMSSLELGDSALYFCASSSYRGVGNTIYFGEGSWLTVV.

In nucleotides, the CDR3 is TGTGCCAGCGTGGAGTTTTACGAGCAGTACTTC. Translating gives CASVEFYEQYF. The chain carries TRBV6-1 and TRBJ2-7, with unresolved D. The V end lost 8 bases, the J end lost 4 bases, and 9 bases lay between the germline ends. From germline, CDR1 is MNHNS and CDR2 SASEGT. The CDR3 extends over 11 amino acids.

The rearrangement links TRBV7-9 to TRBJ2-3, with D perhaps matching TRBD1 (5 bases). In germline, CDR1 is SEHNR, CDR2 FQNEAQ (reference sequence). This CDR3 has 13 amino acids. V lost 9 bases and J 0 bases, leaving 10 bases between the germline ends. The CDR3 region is CASSWGSTDTQYF. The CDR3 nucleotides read TGTGCCAGTTCGTGGGGCAGCACAGATACGCAGTATTTT.

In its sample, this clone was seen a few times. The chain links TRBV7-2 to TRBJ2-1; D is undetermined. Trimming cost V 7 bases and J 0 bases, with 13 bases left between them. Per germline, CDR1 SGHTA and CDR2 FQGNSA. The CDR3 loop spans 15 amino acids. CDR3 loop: CASTDRRPSYNEQFF. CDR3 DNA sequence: TGTGCCAGCACCGATCGTAGGCCCTCCTACAATGAGCAGTTCTTC.

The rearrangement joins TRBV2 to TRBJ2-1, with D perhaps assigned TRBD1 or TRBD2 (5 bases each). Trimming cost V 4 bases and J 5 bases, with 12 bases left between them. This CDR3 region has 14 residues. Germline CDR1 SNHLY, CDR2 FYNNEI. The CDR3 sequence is CASSGVLGHNEQFF. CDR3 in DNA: TGTGCCAGCAGTGGAGTCTTGGGACACAATGAGCAGTTCTTC.

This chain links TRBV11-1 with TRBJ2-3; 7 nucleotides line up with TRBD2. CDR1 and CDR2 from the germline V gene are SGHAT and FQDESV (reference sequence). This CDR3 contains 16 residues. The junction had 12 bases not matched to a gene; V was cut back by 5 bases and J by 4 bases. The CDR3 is CASSGGRGESSDTQYF. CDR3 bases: TGTGCCAGCAGCGGGGGGAGGGGTGAGTCATCAGATACGCAGTATTTT.

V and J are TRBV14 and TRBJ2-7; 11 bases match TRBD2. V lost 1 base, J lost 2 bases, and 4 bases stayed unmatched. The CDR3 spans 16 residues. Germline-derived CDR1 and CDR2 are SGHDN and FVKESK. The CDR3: CASSQVGTSGTYEQYF. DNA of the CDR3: TGTGCCAGCAGCCAAGTAGGGACTAGCGGCACCTACGAGCAGTACTTC.

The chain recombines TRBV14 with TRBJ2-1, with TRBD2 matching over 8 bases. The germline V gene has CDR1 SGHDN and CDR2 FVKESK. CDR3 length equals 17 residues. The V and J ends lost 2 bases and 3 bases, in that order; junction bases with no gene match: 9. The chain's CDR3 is CASSQPIISGNYNEQFF. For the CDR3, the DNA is TGTGCCAGCAGCCAACCTATTATTAGCGGGAACTACAATGAGCAGTTCTTC.